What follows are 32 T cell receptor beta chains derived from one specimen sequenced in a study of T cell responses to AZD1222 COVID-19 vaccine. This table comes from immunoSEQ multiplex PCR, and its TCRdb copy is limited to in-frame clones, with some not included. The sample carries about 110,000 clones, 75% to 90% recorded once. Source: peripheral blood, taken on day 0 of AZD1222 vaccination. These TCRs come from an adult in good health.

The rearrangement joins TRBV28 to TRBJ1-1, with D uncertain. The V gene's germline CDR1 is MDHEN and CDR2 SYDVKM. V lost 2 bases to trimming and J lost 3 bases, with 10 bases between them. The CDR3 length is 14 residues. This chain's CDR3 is CASSLGSRHTEAFF. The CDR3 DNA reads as TGTGCCAGCAGTTTAGGTTCGCGGCACACTGAAGCTTTCTTT.

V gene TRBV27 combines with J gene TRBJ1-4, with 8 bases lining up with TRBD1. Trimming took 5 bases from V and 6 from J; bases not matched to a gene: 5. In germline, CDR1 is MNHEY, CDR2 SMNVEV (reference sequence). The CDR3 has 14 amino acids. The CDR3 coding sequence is TGTGCCAGCAGTGCGACAGGGGATTATGAAAAACTGTTTTTT. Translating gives CASSATGDYEKLFF.

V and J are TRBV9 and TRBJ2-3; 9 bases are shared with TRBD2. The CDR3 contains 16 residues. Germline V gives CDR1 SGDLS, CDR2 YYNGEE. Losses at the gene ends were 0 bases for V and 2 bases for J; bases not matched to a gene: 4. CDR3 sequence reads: CASSVAAGGPTDTQYF. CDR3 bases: TGTGCCAGCAGCGTAGCCGCGGGGGGGCCCACAGATACGCAGTATTTT. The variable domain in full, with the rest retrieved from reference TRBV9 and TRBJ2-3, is DSGVTQTPKHLITATGQRVTLRCSPRSGDLSVYWYQQSLDQGLQFLIQYYNGEERAKGNILERFSAQQFPDLHSELNLSSLELGDSALYFCASSVAAGGPTDTQYFGPGTRLTVL.

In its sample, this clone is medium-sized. This CDR3 reads CASSLDVYTNTDTQYF. CDR3 nucleotides: TGCGCCAGCAGCTTGGATGTCTACACAAATACAGATACGCAGTATTTT. The chain is built from TRBV5-1 and TRBJ2-3; D is uncertain. With 0 bases removed from V and 3 bases from J, the gap between germline ends came to 14 bases. Germline assignment: CDR1 SGHRS and CDR2 YFSETQ. CDR3 length: 16 residues. The whole variable domain, remainder taken from reference TRBV5-1 and TRBJ2-3, is KAGVTQTPRYLIKTRGQQVTLSCSPISGHRSVSWYQQTPGQGLQFLFEYFSETQRNKGNFPGRFSGRQFSNSRSEMNVSTLELGDSALYLCASSLDVYTNTDTQYFGPGTRLTVL.

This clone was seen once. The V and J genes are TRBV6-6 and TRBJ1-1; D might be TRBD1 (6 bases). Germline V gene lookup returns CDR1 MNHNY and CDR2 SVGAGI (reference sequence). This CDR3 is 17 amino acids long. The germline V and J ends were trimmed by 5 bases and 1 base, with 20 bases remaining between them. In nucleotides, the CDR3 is TGTGCCAGCAGTCTGGGGTTGGGGGCGACTCCGAACACTGAAGCTTTCTTT. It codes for CASSLGLGATPNTEAFF.

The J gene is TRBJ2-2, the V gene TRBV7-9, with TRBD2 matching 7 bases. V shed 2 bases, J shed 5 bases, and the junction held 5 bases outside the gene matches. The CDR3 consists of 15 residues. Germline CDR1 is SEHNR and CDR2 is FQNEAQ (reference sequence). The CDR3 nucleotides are TGTGCCAGCAGCTTACCGGGGGAGGGGACCGGGGAGCTGTTTTTT. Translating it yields CASSLPGEGTGELFF. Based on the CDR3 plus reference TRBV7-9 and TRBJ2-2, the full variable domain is DTGVSQNPRHKITKRGQNVTFRCDPISEHNRLYWYRQTLGQGPEFLTYFQNEAQLEKSRLLSDRFSAERPKGSFSTLEIQRTEQGDSAMYLCASSLPGEGTGELFFGEGSRLTVL.

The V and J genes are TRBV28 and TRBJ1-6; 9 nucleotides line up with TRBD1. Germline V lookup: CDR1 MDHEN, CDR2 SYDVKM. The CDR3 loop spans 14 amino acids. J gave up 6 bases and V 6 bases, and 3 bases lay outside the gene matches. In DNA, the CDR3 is TGTGCCAGCAGGGACAGGGGTTTTAATTCACCCCTCCACTTT. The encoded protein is CASRDRGFNSPLHF.

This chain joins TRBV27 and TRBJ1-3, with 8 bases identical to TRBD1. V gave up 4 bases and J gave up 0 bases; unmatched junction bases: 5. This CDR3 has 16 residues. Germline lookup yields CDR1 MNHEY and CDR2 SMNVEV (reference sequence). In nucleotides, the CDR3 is TGTGCCAGCAGTTCCAGGGGGCCCTTCTCTGGAAACACCATATATTTT. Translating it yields CASSSRGPFSGNTIYF.

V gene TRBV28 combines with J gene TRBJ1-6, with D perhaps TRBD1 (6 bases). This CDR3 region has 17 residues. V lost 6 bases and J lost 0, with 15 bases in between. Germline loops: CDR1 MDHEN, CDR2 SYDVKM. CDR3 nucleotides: TGTGCCAGCAGACGTCCCTGGGGGCACTCCTATAATTCACCCCTCCACTTT. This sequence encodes CASRRPWGHSYNSPLHF.

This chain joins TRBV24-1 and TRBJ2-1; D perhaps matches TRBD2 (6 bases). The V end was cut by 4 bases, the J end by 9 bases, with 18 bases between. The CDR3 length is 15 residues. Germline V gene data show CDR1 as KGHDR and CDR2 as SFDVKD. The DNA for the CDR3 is TGTGCCACCAGTGACTCGGAGGAGGGGCGGGGTGAGCAGTTCTTC. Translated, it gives CATSDSEEGRGEQFF.

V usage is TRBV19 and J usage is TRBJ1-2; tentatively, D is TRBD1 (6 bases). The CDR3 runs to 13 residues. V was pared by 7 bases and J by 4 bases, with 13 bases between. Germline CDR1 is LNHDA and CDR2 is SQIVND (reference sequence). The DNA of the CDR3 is TGTGCCAGTACCGGACAGATTGGCTATGGCTACACCTTC. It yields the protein CASTGQIGYGYTF.

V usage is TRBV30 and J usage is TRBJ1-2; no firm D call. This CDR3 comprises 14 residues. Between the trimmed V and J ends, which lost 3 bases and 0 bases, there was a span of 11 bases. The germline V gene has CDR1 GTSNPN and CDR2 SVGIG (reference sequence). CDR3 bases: TGTGCCTGGAGACCGCCCGGGGCTAACTATGGCTACACCTTC. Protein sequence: CAWRPPGANYGYTF.

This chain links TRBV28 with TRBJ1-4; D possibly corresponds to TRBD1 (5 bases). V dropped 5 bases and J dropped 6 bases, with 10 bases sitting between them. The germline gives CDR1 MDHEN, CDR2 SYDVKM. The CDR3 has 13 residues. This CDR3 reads CASSGALDEKLFF. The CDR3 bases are TGTGCCAGCAGTGGGGCTTTGGATGAAAAACTGTTTTTT.

CDR3 in DNA: TGTGCCAGTAGTATCGACGAGCAGTACTTC. Translation: CASSIDEQYF. V gene TRBV19 combines with J gene TRBJ2-7; D remains unclear. The CDR3 covers 10 residues. The ends were cut back, 3 bases at V and 5 bases at J, with 2 bases in the middle. CDR1 LNHDA and CDR2 SQIVND come from the germline V gene (reference sequence). The entire variable domain, with the rest obtained from reference TRBV19 and TRBJ2-7, is as follows: DGGITQSPKYLFRKEGQNVTLSCEQNLNHDAMYWYRQDPGQGLRLIYYSQIVNDFQKGDIAEGYSVSREKKESFPLTVTSAQKNPTAFYLCASSIDEQYFGPGTRLTVT.

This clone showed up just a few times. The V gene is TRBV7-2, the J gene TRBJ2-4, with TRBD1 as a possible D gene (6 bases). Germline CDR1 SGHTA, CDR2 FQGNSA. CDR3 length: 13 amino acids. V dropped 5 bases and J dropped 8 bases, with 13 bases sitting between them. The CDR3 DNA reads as TGTGCCAGCAGCACCATGACAGGAGACATTCAGTACTTC. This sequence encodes CASSTMTGDIQYF.

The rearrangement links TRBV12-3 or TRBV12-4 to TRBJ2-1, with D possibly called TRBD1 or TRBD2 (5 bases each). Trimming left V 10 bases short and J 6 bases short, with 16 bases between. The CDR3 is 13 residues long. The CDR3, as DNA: TGTGCCACCTTGAGGGGCATGTCCAATGAGCAGTTCTTC. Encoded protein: CATLRGMSNEQFF.

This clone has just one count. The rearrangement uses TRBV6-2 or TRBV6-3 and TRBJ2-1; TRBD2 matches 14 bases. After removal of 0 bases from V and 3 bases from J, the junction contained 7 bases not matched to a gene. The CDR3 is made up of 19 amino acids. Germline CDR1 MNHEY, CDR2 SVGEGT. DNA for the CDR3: TGTGCCAGCAGTTACTCGATGTCGACTAGCGGGAGGGGCTACAATGAGCAGTTCTTC. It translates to CASSYSMSTSGRGYNEQFF.

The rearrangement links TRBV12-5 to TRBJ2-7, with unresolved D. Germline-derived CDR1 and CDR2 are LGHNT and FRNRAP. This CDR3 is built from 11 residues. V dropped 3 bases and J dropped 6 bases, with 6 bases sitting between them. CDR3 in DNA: TGTGCTAGTGGTTTTTCGAGCGAGCAGTACTTC. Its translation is CASGFSSEQYF.

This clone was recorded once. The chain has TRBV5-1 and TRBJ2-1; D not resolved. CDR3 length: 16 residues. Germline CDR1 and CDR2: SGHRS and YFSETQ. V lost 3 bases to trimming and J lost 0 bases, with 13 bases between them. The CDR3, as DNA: TGCGCCAGCAGCTCCGTGGAGACGAGCTCCTACAATGAGCAGTTCTTC. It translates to CASSSVETSSYNEQFF.

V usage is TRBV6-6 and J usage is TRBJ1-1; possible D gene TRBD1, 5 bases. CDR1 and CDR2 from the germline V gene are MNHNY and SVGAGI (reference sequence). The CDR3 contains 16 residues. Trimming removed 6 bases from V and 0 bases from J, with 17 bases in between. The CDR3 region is CASSRTRGRLNTEAFF. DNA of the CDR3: TGTGCCAGCAGCCGTACAAGGGGCAGACTGAACACTGAAGCTTTCTTT.

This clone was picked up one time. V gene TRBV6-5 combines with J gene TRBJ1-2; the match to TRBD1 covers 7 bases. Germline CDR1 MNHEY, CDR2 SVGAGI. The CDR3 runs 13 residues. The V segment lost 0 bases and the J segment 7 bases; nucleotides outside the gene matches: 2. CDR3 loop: CASSYSKGAGYTF. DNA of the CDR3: TGTGCCAGCAGTTACTCGAAGGGGGCTGGCTACACCTTC.

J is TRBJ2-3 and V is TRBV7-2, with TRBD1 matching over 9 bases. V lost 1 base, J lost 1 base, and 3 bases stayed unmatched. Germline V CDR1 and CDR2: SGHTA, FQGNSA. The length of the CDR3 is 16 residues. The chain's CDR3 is CASSLETGGRTDTQYF. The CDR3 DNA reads TGTGCCAGCAGCTTAGAGACAGGGGGTCGCACAGATACGCAGTATTTT.

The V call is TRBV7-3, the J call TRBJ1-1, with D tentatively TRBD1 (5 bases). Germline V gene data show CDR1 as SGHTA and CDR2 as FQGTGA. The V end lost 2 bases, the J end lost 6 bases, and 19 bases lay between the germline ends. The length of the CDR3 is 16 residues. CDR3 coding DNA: TGTGCCAGCAGCTTAGTCCTAGTGGGAGGGGACGCTGAAGCTTTCTTT. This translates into CASSLVLVGGDAEAFF.

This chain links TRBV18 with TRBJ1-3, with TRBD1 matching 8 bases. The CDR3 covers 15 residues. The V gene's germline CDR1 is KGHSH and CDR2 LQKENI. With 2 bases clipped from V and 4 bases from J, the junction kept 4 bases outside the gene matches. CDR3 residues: CASSPSRGPGNTIYF. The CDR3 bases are TGTGCCAGCTCACCAAGCAGGGGGCCCGGAAACACCATATATTTT.

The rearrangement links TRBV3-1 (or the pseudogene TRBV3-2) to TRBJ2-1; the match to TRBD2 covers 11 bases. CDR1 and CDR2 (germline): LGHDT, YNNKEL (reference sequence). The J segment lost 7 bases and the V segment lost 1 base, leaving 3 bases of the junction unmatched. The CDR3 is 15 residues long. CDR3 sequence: CASSQGASGGNEQFF. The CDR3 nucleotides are TGTGCCAGCAGCCAAGGGGCTAGCGGGGGGAATGAGCAGTTCTTC.

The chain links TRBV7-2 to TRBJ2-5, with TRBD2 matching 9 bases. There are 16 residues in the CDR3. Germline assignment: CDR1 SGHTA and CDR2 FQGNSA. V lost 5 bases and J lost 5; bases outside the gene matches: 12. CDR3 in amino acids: CASSRSSGNIRETQYF. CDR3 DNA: TGTGCCAGCAGCAGATCTAGCGGGAACATTCGGGAGACCCAGTACTTC.

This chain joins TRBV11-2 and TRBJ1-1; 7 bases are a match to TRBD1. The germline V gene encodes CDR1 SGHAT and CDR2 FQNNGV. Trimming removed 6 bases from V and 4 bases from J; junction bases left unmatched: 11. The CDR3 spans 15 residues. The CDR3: CASRLTGQSFTEAFF. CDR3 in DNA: TGTGCCAGCAGGCTTACGGGACAGAGTTTCACTGAAGCTTTCTTT.

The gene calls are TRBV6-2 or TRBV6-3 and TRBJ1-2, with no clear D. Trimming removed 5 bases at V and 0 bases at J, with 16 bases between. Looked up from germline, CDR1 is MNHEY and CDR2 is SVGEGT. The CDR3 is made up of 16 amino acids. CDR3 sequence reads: CASSPTESSTNYGYTF. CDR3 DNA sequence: TGTGCCAGCAGTCCCACAGAATCAAGCACTAACTATGGCTACACCTTC.

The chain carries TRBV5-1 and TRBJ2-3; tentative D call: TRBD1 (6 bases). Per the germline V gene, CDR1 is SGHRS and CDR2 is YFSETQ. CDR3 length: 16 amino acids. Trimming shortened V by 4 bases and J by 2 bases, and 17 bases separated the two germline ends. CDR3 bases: TGCGCCAGCAGCCTGCCCTCACAGGGACCCACAGATACGCAGTATTTT. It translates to CASSLPSQGPTDTQYF.

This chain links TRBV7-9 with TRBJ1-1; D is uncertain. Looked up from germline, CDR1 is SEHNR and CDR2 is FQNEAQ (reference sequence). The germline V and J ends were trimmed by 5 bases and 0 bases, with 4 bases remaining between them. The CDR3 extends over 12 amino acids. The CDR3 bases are TGTGCCAGCAGCCTTATGAACACTGAAGCTTTCTTT. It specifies CASSLMNTEAFF.

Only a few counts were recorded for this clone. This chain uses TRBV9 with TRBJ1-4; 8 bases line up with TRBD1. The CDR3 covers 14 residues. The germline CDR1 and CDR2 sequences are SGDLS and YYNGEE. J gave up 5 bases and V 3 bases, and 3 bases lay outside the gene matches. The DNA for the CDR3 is TGTGCCAGCAGCGCCCAGGGGGCGAATGAAAAACTGTTTTTT. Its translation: CASSAQGANEKLFF.

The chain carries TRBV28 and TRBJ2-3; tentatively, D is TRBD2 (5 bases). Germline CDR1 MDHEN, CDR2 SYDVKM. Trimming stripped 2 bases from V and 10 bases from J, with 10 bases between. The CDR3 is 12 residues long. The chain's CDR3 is CASSLGEPAQYF. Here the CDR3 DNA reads TGTGCCAGCAGTTTAGGGGAGCCGGCGCAGTATTTT.